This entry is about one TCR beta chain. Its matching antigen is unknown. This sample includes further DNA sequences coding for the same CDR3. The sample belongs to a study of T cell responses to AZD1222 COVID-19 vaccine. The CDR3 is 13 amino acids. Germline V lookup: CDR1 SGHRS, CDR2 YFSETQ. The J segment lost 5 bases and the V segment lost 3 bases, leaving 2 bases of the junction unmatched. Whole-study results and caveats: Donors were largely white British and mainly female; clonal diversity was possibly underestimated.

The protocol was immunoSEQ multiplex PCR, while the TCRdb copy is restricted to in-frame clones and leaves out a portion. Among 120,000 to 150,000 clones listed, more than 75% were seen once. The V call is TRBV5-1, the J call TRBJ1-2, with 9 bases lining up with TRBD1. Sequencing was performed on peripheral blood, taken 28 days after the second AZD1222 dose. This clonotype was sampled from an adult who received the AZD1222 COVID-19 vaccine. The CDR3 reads CASSSGQGYGYTF. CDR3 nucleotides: TGCGCCAGCAGCTCCGGACAGGGGTATGGCTACACCTTC. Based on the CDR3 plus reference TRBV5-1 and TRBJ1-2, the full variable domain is KAGVTQTPRYLIKTRGQQVTLSCSPISGHRSVSWYQQTPGQGLQFLFEYFSETQRNKGNFPGRFSGRQFSNSRSEMNVSTLELGDSALYLCASSSGQGYGYTFGSGTRLTVV.